This is a list of T cell receptor beta chains from one sample in a study of CD8+CD57+ T cells in acquired aplastic anemia. MiXCR, applied by TCRdb to the reads, yields one record per CDR3 protein. The sample has hundreds of thousands of distinct CDR3 sequences, 50% to 65% seen once. Material for sequencing was sorted CD4+, CD8+, or CD8+CD57+ T cells (not recorded which) from PBMCs. Every receptor here comes from a human donor with aplastic anemia. Each CDR3 is given with its conserved first and last residue. Fields, in order: J gene, V gene, clone size, D gene, CDR3 protein, CDR3 DNA. D genes are given only for firm matches. Size is omitted from some rows. Given values are once, few, many or a class for expanded clones.

J gene: TRBJ2-2
V gene: TRBV20-1
clone size: NA
D gene: NA
CDR3 protein: CSVEGDTGELFF
CDR3 DNA: TGCAGTGTGGAGGGCGACACCGGGGAGCTGTTTTTT

J gene: TRBJ2-5
V gene: TRBV7-2
clone size: NA
D gene: TRBD2
CDR3 protein: CASSPSTGGGETQYF
CDR3 DNA: TGTGCCAGCTCACCATCAACGGGAGGGGGTGAGACCCAGTACTTC

J gene: TRBJ1-5
V gene: TRBV7-3
clone size: NA
D gene: TRBD1
CDR3 protein: CASTPGGTAANQPQHF
CDR3 DNA: TGTGCCAGCACCCCAGGCGGGACAGCCGCAAATCAGCCCCAGCATTTT

J gene: TRBJ2-1
V gene: TRBV7-9
clone size: NA
D gene: TRBD2
CDR3 protein: CASSPGLAGNAQFF
CDR3 DNA: TGTGCCAGCAGCCCGGGACTAGCTGGAAATGCGCAGTTCTTC

J gene: TRBJ1-2
V gene: TRBV9
clone size: many
D gene: NA
CDR3 protein: CASSVGTNYGYTF
CDR3 DNA: TGTGCCAGCAGCGTCGGGACAAACTATGGCTACACCTTC

J gene: TRBJ2-3
V gene: TRBV20-1
clone size: NA
D gene: NA
CDR3 protein: CSARLSRGRADTQYF
CDR3 DNA: TGCAGTGCTAGACTGAGTCGAGGTAGGGCAGATACGCAGTATTTT

J gene: TRBJ2-1
V gene: TRBV24-1
clone size: few
D gene: TRBD1
CDR3 protein: CATSDQGTGYYNEQFF
CDR3 DNA: TGTGCCACCAGTGATCAGGGGACAGGCTACTACAATGAGCAGTTCTTC

J gene: TRBJ2-5
V gene: TRBV5-1
clone size: NA
D gene: TRBD1
CDR3 protein: CASSSAGAGGETQYF
CDR3 DNA: TGTGCCAGCAGCTCCGCCGGGGCAGGGGGAGAGACCCAGTACTTC

J gene: TRBJ2-1
V gene: TRBV7-6
clone size: NA
D gene: NA
CDR3 protein: CASSLALMGNEQFF
CDR3 DNA: TGTGCCAGCAGCTTAGCACTCATGGGAAATGAGCAGTTCTTC

J gene: TRBJ2-1
V gene: TRBV5-1
clone size: NA
D gene: NA
CDR3 protein: CASTGGDEQFF
CDR3 DNA: TGCGCCAGCACTGGTGGGGATGAGCAGTTCTTC

J gene: TRBJ1-5
V gene: TRBV7-8
clone size: NA
D gene: NA
CDR3 protein: CASSPGGEKHF
CDR3 DNA: TGTGCCAGCAGCCCAGGAGGCGAAAAGCATTTT

J gene: TRBJ2-5
V gene: TRBV7-9
clone size: NA
D gene: TRBD1
CDR3 protein: CASSLVGTGGIRQETQYF
CDR3 DNA: TGTGCCAGCAGCTTAGTTGGGACAGGGGGAATCCGCCAAGAGACCCAGTACTTC

J gene: TRBJ2-6
V gene: TRBV7-8
clone size: many
D gene: NA
CDR3 protein: CASSLARSSGANVLTF
CDR3 DNA: TGTGCCAGCAGCTTAGCCCGAAGCTCTGGGGCCAACGTCCTGACTTTC

J gene: TRBJ2-3
V gene: TRBV19
clone size: NA
D gene: NA
CDR3 protein: CASSIGGRTRTDTQYF
CDR3 DNA: TGTGCCAGTAGTATAGGCGGACGGACTCGCACAGATACGCAGTATTTT

J gene: TRBJ1-5
V gene: TRBV27
clone size: NA
D gene: NA
CDR3 protein: CASSLRENQPQHF
CDR3 DNA: TGTGCCAGCAGTTTACGGGAGAATCAGCCCCAGCATTTT

J gene: TRBJ2-1
V gene: TRBV9
clone size: NA
D gene: TRBD2
CDR3 protein: CASSVAGLAGPYNEQFF
CDR3 DNA: TGTGCCAGCAGCGTAGCTGGACTAGCGGGACCGTACAATGAGCAGTTCTTC

J gene: TRBJ1-1
V gene: TRBV2
clone size: few
D gene: TRBD1
CDR3 protein: CASSGRQGYTEAFF
CDR3 DNA: TGTGCCAGCAGTGGGCGACAGGGTTACACTGAAGCTTTCTTT

J gene: TRBJ2-7
V gene: TRBV2
clone size: NA
D gene: TRBD1
CDR3 protein: CASRTLQGPVEQYF
CDR3 DNA: TGTGCCAGCAGAACTTTACAGGGGCCCGTCGAGCAGTACTTC

J gene: TRBJ1-5
V gene: TRBV24-1
clone size: many
D gene: NA
CDR3 protein: CATRGGRDQPQHF
CDR3 DNA: TGTGCCACCAGGGGGGGGAGGGATCAGCCCCAGCATTTT

J gene: TRBJ2-7
V gene: TRBV2
clone size: once
D gene: NA
CDR3 protein: CASSAQGLYEQYF
CDR3 DNA: TGTGCCAGCAGTGCCCAGGGACTCTACGAGCAGTACTTC

J gene: TRBJ2-3
V gene: TRBV20-1
clone size: NA
D gene: NA
CDR3 protein: CSAIDRSSTDTQYF
CDR3 DNA: TGCAGTGCTATAGACAGGTCTAGCACAGATACGCAGTATTTT

J gene: TRBJ1-5
V gene: TRBV19
clone size: many
D gene: TRBD1
CDR3 protein: CASSIGTGQGGSYSNQPQHF
CDR3 DNA: TGTGCCAGTAGTATAGGGACAGGGCAAGGAGGCTCTTATAGCAATCAGCCCCAGCATTTT

J gene: TRBJ2-7
V gene: TRBV11-1
clone size: once
D gene: NA
CDR3 protein: CASSPSTSKSHEQYF
CDR3 DNA: TGTGCCAGCAGCCCTTCGACTAGTAAGAGCCACGAGCAGTACTTC

J gene: TRBJ2-1
V gene: TRBV7-9
clone size: many
D gene: TRBD1
CDR3 protein: CASSLPNRGQARSREQFF
CDR3 DNA: TGTGCCAGCAGCTTACCAAACAGGGGACAGGCTCGCTCACGCGAGCAGTTCTTC

J gene: TRBJ1-1
V gene: TRBV7-9
clone size: NA
D gene: NA
CDR3 protein: CASSYLAEAFF
CDR3 DNA: TGTGCCAGCAGCTATTTGGCAGAAGCTTTCTTT

J gene: TRBJ1-1
V gene: TRBV20-1
clone size: NA
D gene: TRBD1
CDR3 protein: CSARERTGTTEAFF
CDR3 DNA: TGCAGTGCTAGAGAGCGGACAGGGACGACTGAAGCTTTCTTT